The 23 T cell receptor beta chains below come from one sample, sequenced in a study of blood T cell repertoires in COVID-19. The table came from immunoSEQ multiplex PCR; TCRdb's copy has only in-frame clones and leaves some out. Of over 120,000 clones in the sample, 70% to 85% were seen once. The sample taken for sequencing was PBMCs or T cells enriched from blood (not recorded which). Receptors were obtained from a man in his fifties who had recovered from COVID-19.

The rearrangement uses TRBV4-2 and TRBJ2-4; 9 nucleotides align to TRBD1. CDR3 length: 18 amino acids. After removal of 4 bases from V and 5 bases from J, the junction contained 15 bases not matched to a gene. Germline CDR1 reads LGHNA; CDR2 reads YNFKEQ. The DNA for the CDR3 is TGTGCCAGCAGCCCGAGGGACAGGGATTTCTCTAGCGAAAACATTCAGTACTTC. Its translation: CASSPRDRDFSSENIQYF.

The rearrangement joins TRBV5-1 to TRBJ2-7; TRBD2 aligns across 8 bases. The germline V gene encodes CDR1 SGHRS and CDR2 YFSETQ. CDR3 size: 14 residues. V trimming: 1 base; J trimming: 2 bases; junction bases outside the gene matches: 2. CDR3 region: CASSLTGGAYEQYF. DNA for the CDR3: TGCGCCAGCAGCTTGACCGGGGGGGCCTACGAGCAGTACTTC.

This chain connects TRBV15 to TRBJ1-1; possible D gene TRBD1, 5 bases. Germline-derived CDR1 and CDR2 are LNHNV and YYDKDF (reference sequence). The CDR3 is made up of 14 amino acids. V was pared by 0 bases and J by 4 bases, with 9 bases between. This CDR3 reads CATSRERGFTEAFF. The CDR3 DNA sequence: TGTGCCACCAGCAGAGAGCGGGGCTTCACTGAAGCTTTCTTT.

The chain recombines TRBV12-3 or TRBV12-4 with TRBJ1-3; D might be TRBD1 (5 bases). This CDR3 comprises 12 residues. V gave up 7 bases and J gave up 14 bases, with 18 bases separating them. The CDR3 nucleotides read TGTGCCAGCATCCCCCTCGGGGGTCCAGTATATTTT. Protein sequence: CASIPLGGPVYF.

This clone was counted a single time. V is TRBV9 and J is TRBJ1-2; D possibly corresponds to TRBD1 (6 bases). With 4 bases removed from V and 0 bases from J, the gap between germline ends came to 10 bases. Germline CDR1 reads SGDLS; CDR2 reads YYNGEE. The CDR3 spans 14 residues. This CDR3 reads CASSSTGTNYGYTF. DNA of the CDR3: TGTGCCAGCAGCTCGACAGGAACTAACTATGGCTACACCTTC. Based on the CDR3 plus reference TRBV9 and TRBJ1-2, the full variable domain is DSGVTQTPKHLITATGQRVTLRCSPRSGDLSVYWYQQSLDQGLQFLIQYYNGEERAKGNILERFSAQQFPDLHSELNLSSLELGDSALYFCASSSTGTNYGYTFGSGTRLTVV.

This sequence joins TRBV19 and TRBJ1-1; 8 nucleotides align to TRBD1. CDR3 size: 14 residues. The germline gives CDR1 LNHDA, CDR2 SQIVND (reference sequence). The ends lost 4 bases at V and 5 bases at J; junction bases unmatched: 6. The CDR3 loop is CASSTGQGWTEAFF. The CDR3 DNA follows: TGTGCCAGTAGTACCGGACAGGGATGGACTGAAGCTTTCTTT.

The chain joins TRBV5-1 to TRBJ2-5, with 11 bases lining up with TRBD1. The junction had 6 bases not matched to a gene; V was cut back by 6 bases and J by 5 bases. Per the germline V gene, CDR1 is SGHRS and CDR2 is YFSETQ. The CDR3 has 14 amino acids. The CDR3 DNA reads TGCGCCAGCAACGGACAGGGGGCTGGGGAGACCCAGTACTTC. Its translation: CASNGQGAGETQYF.

The CDR3 region is CASSSPVGGYEQYF. CDR3 coding DNA: TGTGCCAGCAGCTCTCCCGTGGGGGGCTACGAGCAGTACTTC. The chain links TRBV7-9 to TRBJ2-7; a possible D gene is TRBD2 (6 bases). Germline CDR1 is SEHNR and CDR2 is FQNEAQ (reference sequence). The CDR3 contains 14 residues. V lost 4 bases, J lost 3 bases, and 13 bases lay in between.

The chain recombines TRBV27 with TRBJ2-7; D not resolved. In germline, CDR1 is MNHEY, CDR2 SMNVEV (reference sequence). V shed 2 bases and J shed 3 bases, with 14 bases lying between them. CDR3 length: 15 amino acids. In DNA, the CDR3 is TGTGCCAGCAGTTTAGCTCCCCCTAATGTCTACGAGCAGTACTTC. Translated, it gives CASSLAPPNVYEQYF.

This CDR3 is CASSPSTDTEAFF. The CDR3 nucleotides read TGTGCCAGCTCACCATCGACAGACACTGAAGCTTTCTTT. This rearrangement joins TRBV18 to TRBJ1-1, with a weak D call TRBD1 (5 bases). Germline assignment: CDR1 KGHSH and CDR2 LQKENI. V was cut by 2 bases and J by 3 bases, with 7 bases left in between. This CDR3 spans 13 amino acids.

The rearrangement uses TRBV12-3 or TRBV12-4 and TRBJ2-3, with unresolved D. The CDR3 is made up of 13 amino acids. The V end was cut by 6 bases, the J end by 3 bases, with 10 bases between. CDR3 residues: CASSRDSTDTQYF. CDR3 coding DNA: TGTGCCAGCAGCCGAGATTCTACAGATACGCAGTATTTT.

V usage is TRBV14 and J usage is TRBJ1-1; D possibly corresponds to TRBD1 (5 bases). Trimming took off 0 bases at V and 6 bases at J, with 11 bases between the two ends. The CDR3 has 14 amino acids. CDR1 SGHDN and CDR2 FVKESK come from the germline V gene. CDR3 bases: TGTGCCAGCAGCCAAGAGACAGTTTTTCCTGAAGCTTTCTTT. Encoded protein: CASSQETVFPEAFF.

The chain uses TRBV28 and TRBJ2-5, with TRBD2 matching over 9 bases. The junction had 8 bases not matched to a gene; V was cut back by 4 bases and J by 2 bases. The length of the CDR3 is 16 residues. Germline lookup yields CDR1 MDHEN and CDR2 SYDVKM. The CDR3 DNA is TGTGCCAGCAGTTCCGCCCTAGCGGGGATACAAGAGACCCAGTACTTC. Protein sequence: CASSSALAGIQETQYF.

This clone appeared once. This chain uses TRBV7-6 with TRBJ1-1; the match to TRBD1 covers 9 bases. The germline V gene encodes CDR1 SGHVS and CDR2 FNYEAQ. The CDR3 is made up of 14 amino acids. Trimming removed 5 bases from V and 5 bases from J; junction bases left unmatched: 6. CDR3 region: CASSNRDRVTEAFF. In nucleotides, the CDR3 is TGTGCCAGCAGCAACCGGGACAGGGTGACTGAAGCTTTCTTT.

The chain uses TRBV5-1 and TRBJ2-3; TRBD1 aligns across 8 bases. Per the germline V gene, CDR1 is SGHRS and CDR2 is YFSETQ. CDR3 size: 17 residues. Trimming at V came to 0 bases and at J to 6 bases, leaving 12 bases not matched to a gene. Written as DNA, the CDR3 is TGCGCCAGCAGCTTGGGCTCGGCGACAGGGGTTGCGGATACGCAGTATTTT. Translated: CASSLGSATGVADTQYF. The entire variable domain, with the rest obtained from reference TRBV5-1 and TRBJ2-3, is as follows: KAGVTQTPRYLIKTRGQQVTLSCSPISGHRSVSWYQQTPGQGLQFLFEYFSETQRNKGNFPGRFSGRQFSNSRSEMNVSTLELGDSALYLCASSLGSATGVADTQYFGPGTRLTVL.

The chain recombines TRBV5-1 with TRBJ1-1, with a weak D call TRBD1 (5 bases). The CDR3 has 15 amino acids. The ends were cut back, 1 base at V and 4 bases at J, with 14 bases in the middle. The germline gives CDR1 SGHRS, CDR2 YFSETQ. The CDR3 loop reads CASSLFPGGGTEAFF. The CDR3, as DNA: TGCGCCAGCAGCTTGTTCCCCGGGGGGGGCACTGAAGCTTTCTTT.

V usage is TRBV12-3 or TRBV12-4 and J usage is TRBJ1-4; a weak D match, TRBD1 (6 bases). The germline V and J ends were trimmed by 8 bases and 5 bases, with 9 bases remaining between them. The CDR3 covers 12 residues. The CDR3 region is CASLRGNEKLFF. The DNA of the CDR3 is TGTGCCAGCCTCAGGGGAAATGAAAAACTGTTTTTT.

The V gene is TRBV6-5, the J gene TRBJ2-5; 7 bases agree with TRBD2. The trim removed 6 bases at V and 1 base at J, leaving 8 bases unmatched. Germline CDR1 reads MNHEY; CDR2 reads SVGAGI. The CDR3 totals 15 residues. Here the CDR3 reads CASSTHVAGQETQYF. Here the CDR3 DNA reads TGTGCCAGCAGCACCCACGTAGCGGGCCAAGAGACCCAGTACTTC.

The chain has TRBV19 and TRBJ1-2; 8 bases match TRBD1. The CDR3 extends over 17 amino acids. CDR1 is LNHDA, CDR2 SQIVND, per germline (reference sequence). V lost 3 bases and J lost 0; bases outside the gene matches: 9. CDR3 sequence reads: CASSILRGTGSNYGYTF. CDR3 in DNA: TGTGCCAGTAGTATCCTCCGTGGGACAGGTTCTAACTATGGCTACACCTTC.

The genes are TRBV5-6 and TRBJ2-1; D may be TRBD2 (6 bases). The germline gives CDR1 SGHDT, CDR2 YYEEEE. V was cut by 3 bases and J by 12 bases, with 16 bases left in between. The CDR3 totals 13 residues. The CDR3 DNA is TGTGCCAGCAGCTCTAAGGCCTCTAGCGCGCAGTTCTTC. It yields the protein CASSSKASSAQFF.

The CDR3 loop is CASKITGTLDNEQFF. DNA of the CDR3: TGTGCCAGTAAAATCACCGGGACACTAGACAATGAGCAGTTCTTC. The rearrangement uses TRBV19 and TRBJ2-1, with D perhaps matching TRBD1 (6 bases). V lost 7 bases and J 5 bases, leaving 18 bases between the germline ends. The CDR3 contains 15 residues. Looked up from germline, CDR1 is LNHDA and CDR2 is SQIVND (reference sequence).

The chain combines TRBV19 with TRBJ1-5; the match to TRBD1 covers 7 bases. This CDR3 has 17 residues. Germline V CDR1 and CDR2: LNHDA, SQIVND (reference sequence). J was trimmed by 3 bases and V by 5 bases; bases with no gene match: 13. CDR3 region: CASSAPGQQEVNQPQHF. The DNA of the CDR3 is TGTGCCAGTAGTGCGCCGGGACAGCAGGAGGTCAATCAGCCCCAGCATTTT.

This clone appeared a single time. This chain connects TRBV4-3 to TRBJ2-7; 8 bases fit TRBD1. This CDR3 comprises 15 residues. The junction had 5 bases not matched to a gene; V was cut back by 0 bases and J by 4 bases. CDR1 and CDR2 from the germline V gene are LGHNA and YSLEER. The CDR3 coding sequence is TGCGCCAGCAGCCAAGAATCGCAGGGGGCTTACGAGCAGTACTTC. Translating it yields CASSQESQGAYEQYF.